What follows is one TCR beta chain and its context. The antigen is unknown. Focal radiation was given together with CTLA-4 blockade (ipilimumab) to patients with chemo-refractory metastatic non-small-cell lung cancer. This entry belongs to a study of radiotherapy plus CTLA-4 blockade in lung cancer. Study-wide context: The study recorded objective responses in roughly 20% of patients and disease control in around 31%. Notes on the study in general: Reports identified early blood T cell clone dynamics, with interferon-beta, as the best response predictor.

CDR3 length equals 15 residues. V was shortened by 0 bases and J by 3 bases, with 11 bases between the two germline ends. Germline CDR1 is SGHRS and CDR2 is YFSETQ. Sequencing was performed with immunoSEQ multiplex PCR; in TCRdb, only in-frame clones are kept and a portion is missing. The table records 25,000 to 30,000 clones, approximately 80% of them present only once. This specimen consisted of peripheral blood, obtained from a patient treated with radiotherapy plus ipilimumab. The rearrangement links TRBV5-1 to TRBJ2-3; D gene uncertain. The clonotype originates from a human donor with non-small cell lung cancer that progressed on radiotherapy plus ipilimumab. The CDR3 DNA sequence: TGCGCCAGCAGCTTGGAGACTCAAACAACAGATACGCAGTATTTT. Amino acids: CASSLETQTTDTQYF.